The rows below give T cell receptor beta chains drawn from one sample of a study of blood T cell repertoires in COVID-19. Profiling relied on immunoSEQ multiplex PCR, and the TCRdb table lists in-frame clones only, not all of them. Of over 110,000 clones in the sample, over 70% were seen once. The source material was PBMCs or T cells enriched from blood (not recorded which). Receptors were obtained from a man aged 45-60 years in a cohort exposed to, infected with or recovered from COVID-19 (not recorded which). Each CDR3 is given without its conserved first and last residue. The order of the fields is V gene, J gene, CDR3 protein.

TRBV27	TRBJ1-1	ASSLLGGYNTEAF
TRBV3-1/TRBV3-2	TRBJ1-1	ASSQLRDTEAF
TRBV10-1	TRBJ2-7	ASSDRDSGYEQY
TRBV4-1	TRBJ2-7	ASSPVTGISYEQY
TRBV5-1	TRBJ1-2	ASSLNTGHIYGYT
TRBV5-5	TRBJ2-1	ASSLTGVGAHEQF
TRBV7-9	TRBJ2-2	ASSPLAGSTGELF
TRBV19	TRBJ2-1	ASSIRGTPPYNEQF
TRBV12-5	TRBJ2-2	ASGLVLGGTGELF
TRBV19	TRBJ1-5	ASSSSWGGNQPQH
TRBV20-1	TRBJ2-4	SASEQGALAKNIQY
TRBV28	TRBJ2-7	ASSPQGKGLYEQY
TRBV4-3	TRBJ2-5	ASSQDGGSGGALN
TRBV9	TRBJ2-1	ASSIAGGTSYNEQF
TRBV19	TRBJ1-2	ASSTNRQGATSRGGYT
TRBV28	TRBJ2-1	ASARDNYNEQF
TRBV9	TRBJ2-2	ASGLAGSNTGELF
TRBV18	TRBJ2-3	ASSGGGTDTQY
TRBV4-3	TRBJ1-6	ASSQAPTGENSPLH
TRBV1	TRBJ1-5	TSSQETRRGGQPQH
TRBV7-8	TRBJ2-1	ASLGRAPSSYNEQF
TRBV3-1/TRBV3-2	TRBJ2-7	ASSGGDYEQY
TRBV7-9	TRBJ1-2	ASSSGQRANYGYT
TRBV7-2	TRBJ1-5	ASNVAAYSNQPQH
TRBV11-3	TRBJ1-1	ASSPQGEAF
TRBV27	TRBJ2-7	ASSLARSSYEQY
TRBV9	TRBJ2-1	ASSATPTSYNEQF
TRBV27	TRBJ1-1	ASSGRTGSVAF
TRBV6-5	TRBJ1-3	ASSYGRGTIY
TRBV5-4	TRBJ2-7	ASSLAPGFVDEQY
TRBV7-8	TRBJ2-3	ASSLQRGTSGSTDTQY
TRBV10-1	TRBJ2-2	ASSTGTSIRELF
TRBV3-1/TRBV3-2	TRBJ2-7	ASSQEGGNPYEQY
TRBV2	TRBJ1-2	ASSGTDLLLYGYT
TRBV4-1	TRBJ1-2	ASSQDPRINGYT
TRBV15	TRBJ1-2	ATSRDVAGYT
TRBV9	TRBJ2-3	ASSYTNTDTQY
TRBV27	TRBJ2-1	ASKGGSGTRGNEQF
TRBV7-6	TRBJ2-5	ASSRLAGQETQY
TRBV5-6	TRBJ2-7	ASSLEGGDRPYEQY
TRBV5-8	TRBJ1-5	ASSSDPGPQH